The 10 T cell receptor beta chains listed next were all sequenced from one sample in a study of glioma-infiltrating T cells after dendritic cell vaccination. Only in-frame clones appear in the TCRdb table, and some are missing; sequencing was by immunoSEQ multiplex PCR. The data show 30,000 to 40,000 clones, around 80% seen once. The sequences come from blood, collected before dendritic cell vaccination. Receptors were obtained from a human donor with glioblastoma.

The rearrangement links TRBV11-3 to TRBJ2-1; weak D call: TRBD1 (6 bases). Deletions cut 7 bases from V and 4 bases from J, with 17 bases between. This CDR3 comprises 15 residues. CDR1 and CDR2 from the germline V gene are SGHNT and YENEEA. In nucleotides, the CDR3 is TGTGCCAGCAACCAGAGATCGACAGGTTACAATGAGCAGTTCTTC. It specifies CASNQRSTGYNEQFF. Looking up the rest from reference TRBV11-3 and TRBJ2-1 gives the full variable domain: EAGVVQSPRYKIIEKKQPVAFWCNPISGHNTLYWYLQNLGQGPELLIRYENEEAVDDSQLPKDRFSAERLKGVDSTLKIQPAELGDSAVYLCASNQRSTGYNEQFFGPGTRLTVL.

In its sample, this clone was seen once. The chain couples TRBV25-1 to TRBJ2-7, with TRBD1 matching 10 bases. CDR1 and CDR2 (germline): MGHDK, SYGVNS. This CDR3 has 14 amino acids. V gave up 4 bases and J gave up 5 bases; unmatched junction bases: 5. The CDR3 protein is CASSAGTGVHEQYF. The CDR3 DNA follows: TGTGCCAGCAGTGCCGGGACAGGGGTTCACGAGCAGTACTTC.

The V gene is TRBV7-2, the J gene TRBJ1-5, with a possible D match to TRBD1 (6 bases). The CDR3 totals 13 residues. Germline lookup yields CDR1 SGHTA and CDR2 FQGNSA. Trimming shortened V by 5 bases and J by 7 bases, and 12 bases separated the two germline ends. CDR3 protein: CASSPHRAQPQHF. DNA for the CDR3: TGTGCCAGCAGCCCGCACAGGGCACAGCCCCAGCATTTT.

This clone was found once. The CDR3 nucleotides are TGTGCCAGCAGCGCGGACAGTCAGCATTTCGAGACCCAGTACTTC. Translated: CASSADSQHFETQYF. The V call is TRBV7-2, the J call TRBJ2-5; D is perhaps TRBD1 (6 bases). The CDR3 has 15 residues. Deletions cut 5 bases from V and 5 bases from J, with 18 bases between. Germline V CDR1 and CDR2: SGHTA, FQGNSA.

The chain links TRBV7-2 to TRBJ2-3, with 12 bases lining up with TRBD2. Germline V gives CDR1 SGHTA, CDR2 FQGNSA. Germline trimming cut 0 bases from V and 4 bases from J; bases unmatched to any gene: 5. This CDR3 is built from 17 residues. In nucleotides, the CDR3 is TGTGCCAGCAGCTTAGCCGGGCCTAGCGGGGGGGCAGATACGCAGTATTTT. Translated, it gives CASSLAGPSGGADTQYF.

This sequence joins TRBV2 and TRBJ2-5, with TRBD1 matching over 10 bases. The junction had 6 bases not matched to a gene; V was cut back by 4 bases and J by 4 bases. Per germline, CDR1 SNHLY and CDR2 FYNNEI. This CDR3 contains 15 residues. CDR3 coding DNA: TGTGCCAGCAGTGTTGACAGGGGGCGGTCAGAGACCCAGTACTTC. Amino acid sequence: CASSVDRGRSETQYF.

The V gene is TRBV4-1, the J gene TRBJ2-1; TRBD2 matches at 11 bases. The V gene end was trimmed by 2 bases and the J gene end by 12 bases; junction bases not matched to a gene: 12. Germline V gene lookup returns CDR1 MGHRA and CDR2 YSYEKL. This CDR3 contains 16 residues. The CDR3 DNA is TGCGCCAGCAGCCAACCTCTAGCGGGGGGCCCGCACGGGCAGTTCTTC. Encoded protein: CASSQPLAGGPHGQFF.

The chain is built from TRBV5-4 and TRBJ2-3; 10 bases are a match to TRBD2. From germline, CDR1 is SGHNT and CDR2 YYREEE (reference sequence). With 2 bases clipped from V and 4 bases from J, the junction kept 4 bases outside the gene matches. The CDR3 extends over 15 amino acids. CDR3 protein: CASSLLAGIADTQYF. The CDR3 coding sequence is TGTGCCAGCAGCTTACTAGCGGGGATCGCAGATACGCAGTATTTT. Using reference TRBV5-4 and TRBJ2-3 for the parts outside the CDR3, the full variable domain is ETGVTQSPTHLIKTRGQQVTLRCSSQSGHNTVSWYQQALGQGPQFIFQYYREEENGRGNFPPRFSGLQFPNYSSELNVNALELDDSALYLCASSLLAGIADTQYFGPGTRLTVL.

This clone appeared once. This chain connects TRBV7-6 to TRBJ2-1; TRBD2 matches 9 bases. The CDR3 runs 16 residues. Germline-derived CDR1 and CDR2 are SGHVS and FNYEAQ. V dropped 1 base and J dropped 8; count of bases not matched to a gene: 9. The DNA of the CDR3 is TGTGCCAGCAGCTTAGGGATAGCGGGGGAGACCCATGAGCAGTTCTTC. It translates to CASSLGIAGETHEQFF.

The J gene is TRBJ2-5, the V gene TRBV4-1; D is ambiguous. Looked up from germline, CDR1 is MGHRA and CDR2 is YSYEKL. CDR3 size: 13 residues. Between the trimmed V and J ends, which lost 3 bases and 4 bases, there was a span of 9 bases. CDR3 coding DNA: TGCGCCAGCAGCCAGGCAGTCCTAGAGACCCAGTACTTC. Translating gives CASSQAVLETQYF.